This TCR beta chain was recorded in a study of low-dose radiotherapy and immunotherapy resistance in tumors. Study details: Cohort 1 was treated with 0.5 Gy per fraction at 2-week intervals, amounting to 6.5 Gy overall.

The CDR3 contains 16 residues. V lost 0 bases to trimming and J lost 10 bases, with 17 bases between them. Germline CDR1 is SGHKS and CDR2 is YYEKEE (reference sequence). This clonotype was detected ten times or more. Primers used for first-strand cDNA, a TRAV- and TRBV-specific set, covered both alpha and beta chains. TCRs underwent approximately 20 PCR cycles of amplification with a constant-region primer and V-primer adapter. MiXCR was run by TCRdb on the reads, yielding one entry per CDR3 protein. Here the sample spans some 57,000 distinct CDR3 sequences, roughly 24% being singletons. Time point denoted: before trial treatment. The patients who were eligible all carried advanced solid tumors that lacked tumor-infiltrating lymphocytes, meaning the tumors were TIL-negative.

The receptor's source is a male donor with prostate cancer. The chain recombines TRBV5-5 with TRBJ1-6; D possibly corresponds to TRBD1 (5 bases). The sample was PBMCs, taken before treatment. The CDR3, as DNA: TGTGCCAGCAGCTTGGGGGGCGCCGGCCTGGGGTCACCCCTCCACTTT. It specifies CASSLGGAGLGSPLHF.